These T cell receptor beta chains were read from a single sample in a study of CD8+CD57+ T cells in acquired aplastic anemia. Using its own MiXCR run on the reads, TCRdb lists one record per CDR3 protein. The sample includes approximately 220,000 distinct CDR3 sequences, 47% of them seen just once. Sequencing input: sorted CD4+, CD8+, or CD8+CD57+ T cells (not recorded which) from PBMCs. The receptors here all came from a human donor with aplastic anemia. Each CDR3 is given with its conserved first and last residue. D genes are given only for firm matches. For some rows the clone size is stated as once, few or many, or as a class when expanded; others skip it.

j_gene,v_gene,abundance,d_gene,CDR3nt,CDR3aa
TRBJ2-7,TRBV6-4,many,-,TGTGCCAGCAGTGATTCCGATACGACATCACCTCCCCGCTACGAGCAGTACTTC,CASSDSDTTSPPRYEQYF
TRBJ1-1,TRBV18,-,-,TGTGCCAGCTCACCGATCGTCCGGAACACTGAAGCTTTCTTT,CASSPIVRNTEAFF
TRBJ2-2,TRBV2,once,-,TGTGCCAGCAGCCAAAATAGCGGAAACACCGGGGAGCTGTTTTTT,CASSQNSGNTGELFF
TRBJ1-2,TRBV10-3,-,TRBD1,TGTGCCTGCAGTACCGGGACAGGGGGTGATTACAACTATGGCTACACCTTC,CACSTGTGGDYNYGYTF
TRBJ1-4,TRBV15,once,-,TGTGCCACCAGCAGAGGAACACAGACTTACAATGAAAAACTGTTTTTT,CATSRGTQTYNEKLFF
TRBJ2-7,TRBV15,-,-,TGTGCCACCAGCAGACAGAGGGTAATGGGGGAGCAGTACTTC,CATSRQRVMGEQYF
TRBJ2-7,TRBV7-8,-,TRBD1,TGTGCCAGCACCCGACTAACAGGGGGCGACGAGCAGTACTTC,CASTRLTGGDEQYF
TRBJ2-7,TRBV5-1,-,TRBD1,TGCGCCAGCAGCTATCAGGGGGACCTCACCTACGAGCAGTACTTC,CASSYQGDLTYEQYF
TRBJ2-3,TRBV6-5,many,-,TGTGCCAGCAGTTACCAAGGGGGGGGGACAGATACGCAGTATTTT,CASSYQGGGTDTQYF
TRBJ1-6,TRBV4-1,many,-,TGCGCCAGTCTAGGGGTGAATGGAAATTCACCCCTCCACTTT,CASLGVNGNSPLHF
TRBJ2-3,TRBV7-4,-,TRBD2,TGTGCCAGCAGCGCCCCGGGGACTAGCAGCACAGATACGCAGTATTTT,CASSAPGTSSTDTQYF
TRBJ1-4,TRBV10-3,-,-,TGTGCCAGCAGTTACTCGTCAGGGGTATATAATGAAAAACTGTTTTTT,CASSYSSGVYNEKLFF
TRBJ1-5,TRBV6-1,many,TRBD1,TGTGCCAGCAGTGAGTCGGTCAGGGGGGGGAATCAGCCCCAGCATTTT,CASSESVRGGNQPQHF
TRBJ1-3,TRBV9,-,-,TGTGCCAGCGCGTCTAGCGGGGGCTCTGGAAACACCATATATTTT,CASASSGGSGNTIYF
TRBJ2-1,TRBV2,many,-,TGTGCCAGCAGTGAACATGGGCCCAATGAGCAGTTCTTC,CASSEHGPNEQFF
TRBJ1-1,TRBV19,-,TRBD1,TGTGCCAGTAGTTCGGGACAGGGGGCGACTGAAGCTTTCTTT,CASSSGQGATEAFF
TRBJ2-1,TRBV27,once,TRBD1,TGTGCCAGCAGACCAACAGGGGGTAACAATGAGCAGTTCTTC,CASRPTGGNNEQFF
TRBJ2-2,TRBV10-3,-,TRBD1,TGTGCCACAGGGACAGGGGGCGTCCACGGGGAGCTGTTTTTT,CATGTGGVHGELFF
TRBJ2-7,TRBV5-5,few,TRBD2,TGTGCCAGCAGCGTCCTTCCTAGCGGGGGGTCTCGGGAGCAGTACTTC,CASSVLPSGGSREQYF
TRBJ1-4,TRBV10-3,-,TRBD1,TGTGCCGCCGGACAGGGACGAAATGAAGAACTGTTTTTT,CAAGQGRNEELFF
TRBJ2-1,TRBV24-1,-,TRBD1,TGTGCCACCAGTGATCCCCCGGGACAGGGGTACAATGAGCAGTTCTTC,CATSDPPGQGYNEQFF
TRBJ1-5,TRBV12-3/TRBV12-4,many,TRBD1,TGTGCCAGCAGTGCGTCAAAGACAGGGCCTCAGCCCCAGCATTTT,CASSASKTGPQPQHF
TRBJ1-1,TRBV28,-,-,TGTGCCAGCAGTTCCCTCGGGGACTACACTGAAGCTTTCTTT,CASSSLGDYTEAFF
TRBJ2-6,TRBV7-9,-,-,TGTGCCAGCAGCTTAGCGGGGTCTGGGGCCAACGTCCTGACTTTC,CASSLAGSGANVLTF
TRBJ2-1,TRBV30,-,-,TGTGCCTGGAGTGTGGGACCAAATGAGCAGTTCTTC,CAWSVGPNEQFF
TRBJ2-7,TRBV20-1,-,TRBD2,TGCAGTGCTAGAGACCCCTCGACTAGCGGTAACTACGAGCAGTACTTC,CSARDPSTSGNYEQYF
TRBJ2-1,TRBV2,few,-,TGTGCCAGCAGTGTTCAGGGGCGAGTTTACAATGAGCAGTTCTTC,CASSVQGRVYNEQFF
TRBJ2-3,TRBV13,many,-,TGTGCCAGCAGCTCCCTCCCCATCGGCACAGATACGCAGTATTTT,CASSSLPIGTDTQYF
TRBJ1-2,TRBV9,many,-,TGTGCCAGCAGCGTATCCAGGGATATCGACTATGGCTACACCTTC,CASSVSRDIDYGYTF
TRBJ2-3,TRBV5-8,-,TRBD1,TGTGCCAGCAGCCACGGACAGGGGGGTACTAGCGCAGATACGCAGTATTTT,CASSHGQGGTSADTQYF
TRBJ1-2,TRBV12-3/TRBV12-4,-,-,TGTGCCAGCAGTTTCGAAGGGACGGGAGGCTACACCTTC,CASSFEGTGGYTF
TRBJ2-7,TRBV12-3/TRBV12-4,-,-,TGTGCCAGCGGCGCGGACAGTTACGAGCAGTACTTC,CASGADSYEQYF
TRBJ2-7,TRBV20-1,-,-,TGCAGTGCTAGAATGTTTCAGAGACTCTATGGCTACGAGCAGTACTTC,CSARMFQRLYGYEQYF
TRBJ2-2,TRBV7-9,many,-,TGTGCCGGACGGGGCAGGGGGAACACCGGGGAGCTGTTTTTT,CAGRGRGNTGELFF
TRBJ2-5,TRBV7-3,once,-,TGTGCCAGCAGCGTAGAGGGACTGCAAGAGACCCAGTACTTC,CASSVEGLQETQYF
TRBJ2-5,TRBV7-9,-,TRBD1,TGTGCCAGCAGCGAAGAGGACAGGGAAGAGACCCAGTACTTC,CASSEEDREETQYF
TRBJ2-7,TRBV9,few,TRBD2,TGTGCCAGCAGCGTGGGGGGGGACTCCTACGAGCAGTACTTC,CASSVGGDSYEQYF
TRBJ1-2,TRBV9,many,-,TGTGCCAGTGGAGGTGATGGCTACACCTTC,CASGGDGYTF
TRBJ2-3,TRBV10-3,-,-,TGTGCCATCAGACTCGGCCCGGCGGAGACATCTACAGATACGCAGTGTTTT,CAIRLGPAETSTDTQCF
TRBJ2-4,TRBV7-9,-,TRBD1,TGTGCCAGCAGCCGAAGCGGACAGGGTGTGGCCAAAAACATTCAGTACTTC,CASSRSGQGVAKNIQYF
TRBJ2-7,TRBV7-2,-,TRBD2,TGTGCCAGCAGCTTCGGGAGGGACTACGAGCAGTACTTC,CASSFGRDYEQYF
TRBJ1-5,TRBV5-6,many,TRBD1,TGTGCCAGCAGCTTGCTCTCGCAGGGGGATCCGAGCAATCAGCCCCAGCATTTT,CASSLLSQGDPSNQPQHF
TRBJ2-1,TRBV6-4,-,TRBD2,TGTGCCAGCAGTGAGGCAGCGGGAGTAATTGAGCAGTTCTTC,CASSEAAGVIEQFF
TRBJ2-3,TRBV9,-,-,TGTGCCAGCAGCGGCCGCCCCTGGGATACGCAGTATTTT,CASSGRPWDTQYF
TRBJ1-1,TRBV6-5,once,-,TGTGCCAGCAGTTACGACAGGCTTAACACTGAAGCTTTCTTT,CASSYDRLNTEAFF
TRBJ1-3,TRBV7-9,-,-,TGTGCCAGCAGTTTATTGTCCGGGGGAAACACCATATATTTT,CASSLLSGGNTIYF